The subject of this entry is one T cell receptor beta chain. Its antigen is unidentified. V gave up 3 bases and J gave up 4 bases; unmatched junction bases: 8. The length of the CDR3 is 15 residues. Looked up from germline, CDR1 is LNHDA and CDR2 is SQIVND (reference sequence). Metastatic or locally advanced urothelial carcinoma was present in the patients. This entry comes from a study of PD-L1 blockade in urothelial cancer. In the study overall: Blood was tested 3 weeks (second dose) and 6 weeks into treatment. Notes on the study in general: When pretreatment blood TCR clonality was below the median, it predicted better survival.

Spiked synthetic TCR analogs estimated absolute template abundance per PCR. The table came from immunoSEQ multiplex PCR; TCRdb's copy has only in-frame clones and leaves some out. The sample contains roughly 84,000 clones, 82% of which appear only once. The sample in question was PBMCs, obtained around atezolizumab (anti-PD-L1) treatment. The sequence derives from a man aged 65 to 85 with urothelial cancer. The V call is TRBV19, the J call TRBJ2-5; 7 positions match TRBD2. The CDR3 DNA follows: TGTGCCAGTAGTATGGGAGGGAGAGTTGCAGAGACCCAGTACTTC. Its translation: CASSMGGRVAETQYF.